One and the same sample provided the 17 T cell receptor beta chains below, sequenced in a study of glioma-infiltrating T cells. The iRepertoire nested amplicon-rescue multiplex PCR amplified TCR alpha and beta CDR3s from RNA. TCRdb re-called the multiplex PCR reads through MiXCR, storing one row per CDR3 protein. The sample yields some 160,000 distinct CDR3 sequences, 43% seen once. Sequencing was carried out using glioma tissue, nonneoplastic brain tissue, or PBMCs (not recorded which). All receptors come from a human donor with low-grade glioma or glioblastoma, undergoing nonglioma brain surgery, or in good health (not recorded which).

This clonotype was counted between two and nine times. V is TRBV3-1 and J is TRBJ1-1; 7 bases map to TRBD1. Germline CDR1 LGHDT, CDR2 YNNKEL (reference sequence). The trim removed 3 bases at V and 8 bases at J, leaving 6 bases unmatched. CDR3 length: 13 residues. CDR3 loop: CASSHNRGGEAFF. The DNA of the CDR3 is TGTGCCAGCAGCCATAACAGGGGAGGGGAAGCTTTCTTT. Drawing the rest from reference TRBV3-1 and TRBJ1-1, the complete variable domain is DTAVSQTPKYLVTQMGNDKSIKCEQNLGHDTMYWYKQDSKKFLKIMFSYNNKELIINETVPNRFSPKSPDKAHLNLHINSLELGDSAVYFCASSHNRGGEAFFGQGTRLTVV.

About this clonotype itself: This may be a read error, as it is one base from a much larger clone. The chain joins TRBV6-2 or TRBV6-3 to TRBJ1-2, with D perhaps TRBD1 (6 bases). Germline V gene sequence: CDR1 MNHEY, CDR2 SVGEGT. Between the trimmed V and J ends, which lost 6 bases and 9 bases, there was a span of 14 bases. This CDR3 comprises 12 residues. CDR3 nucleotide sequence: TGTGCCAGCAGCCGCCTACAGGGTCGCTACACCTTC. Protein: CASSRLQGRYTF.

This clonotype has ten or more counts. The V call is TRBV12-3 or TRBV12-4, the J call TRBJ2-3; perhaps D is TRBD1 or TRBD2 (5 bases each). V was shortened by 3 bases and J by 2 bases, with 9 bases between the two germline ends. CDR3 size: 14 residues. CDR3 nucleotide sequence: TGTGCCAGCAGTTTTGGGGGAATCACAGATACGCAGTATTTT. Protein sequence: CASSFGGITDTQYF.

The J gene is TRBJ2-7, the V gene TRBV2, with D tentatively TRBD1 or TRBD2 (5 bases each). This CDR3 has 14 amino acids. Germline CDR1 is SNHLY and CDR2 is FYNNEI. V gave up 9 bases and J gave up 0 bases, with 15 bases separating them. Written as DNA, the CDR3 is TGTGCCAGACAAGGGACGGGGAGCTCCTACGAGCAGTACTTC. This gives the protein CARQGTGSSYEQYF.

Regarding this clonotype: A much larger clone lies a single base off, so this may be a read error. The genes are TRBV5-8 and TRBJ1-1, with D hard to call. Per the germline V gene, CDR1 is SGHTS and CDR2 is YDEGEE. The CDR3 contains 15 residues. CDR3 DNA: TGTGCCAGCAGCTCCCCCTTAATATGGAACACTGAACCTTTCTTT. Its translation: CASSSPLIWNTEPFF.

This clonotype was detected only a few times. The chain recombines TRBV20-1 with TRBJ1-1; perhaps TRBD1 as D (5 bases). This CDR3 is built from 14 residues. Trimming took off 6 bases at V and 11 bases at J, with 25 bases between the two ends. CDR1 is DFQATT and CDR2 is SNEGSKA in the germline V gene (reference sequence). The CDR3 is CSAPWVGDAPTAFF. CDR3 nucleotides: TGCAGTGCCCCCTGGGTGGGGGACGCGCCCACGGCTTTCTTT.

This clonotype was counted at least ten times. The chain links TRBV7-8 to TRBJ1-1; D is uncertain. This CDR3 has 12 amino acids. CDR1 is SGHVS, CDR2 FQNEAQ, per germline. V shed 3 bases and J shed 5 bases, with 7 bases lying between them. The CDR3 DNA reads TGTGCCAGCAGCTTCCTTAGTACTGAAGCTTTCTTT. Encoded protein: CASSFLSTEAFF. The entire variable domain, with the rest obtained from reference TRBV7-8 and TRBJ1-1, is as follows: GAGVSQSPRYKVAKRGQDVALRCDPISGHVSLFWYQQALGQGPEFLTYFQNEAQLDKSGLPSDRFFAERPEGSVSTLKIQRTQQEDSAVYLCASSFLSTEAFFGQGTRLTVV.

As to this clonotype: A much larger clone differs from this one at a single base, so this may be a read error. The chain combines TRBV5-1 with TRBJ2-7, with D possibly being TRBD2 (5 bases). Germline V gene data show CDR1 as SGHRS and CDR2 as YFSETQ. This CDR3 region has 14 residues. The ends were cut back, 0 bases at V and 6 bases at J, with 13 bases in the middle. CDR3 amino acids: CASSLESGISEQYF. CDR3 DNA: TGCGCCAGCAGCTTGGAGTCCGGGATTTCCGAGCAGTACTTC.

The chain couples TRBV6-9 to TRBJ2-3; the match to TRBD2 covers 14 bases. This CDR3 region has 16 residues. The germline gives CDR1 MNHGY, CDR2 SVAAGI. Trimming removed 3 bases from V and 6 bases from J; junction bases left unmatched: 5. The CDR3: CASSYGTSGRSDTQYF. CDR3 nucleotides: TGTGCCAGCAGTTACGGGACTAGCGGGAGATCGGATACGCAGTATTTT.

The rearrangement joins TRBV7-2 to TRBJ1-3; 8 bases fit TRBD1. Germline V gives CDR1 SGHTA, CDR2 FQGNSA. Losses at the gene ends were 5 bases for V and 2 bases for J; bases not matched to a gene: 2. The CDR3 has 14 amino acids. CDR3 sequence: CASSLGQAGNTIYF. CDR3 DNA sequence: TGTGCCAGCAGCCTGGGACAGGCTGGAAACACCATATATTTT.

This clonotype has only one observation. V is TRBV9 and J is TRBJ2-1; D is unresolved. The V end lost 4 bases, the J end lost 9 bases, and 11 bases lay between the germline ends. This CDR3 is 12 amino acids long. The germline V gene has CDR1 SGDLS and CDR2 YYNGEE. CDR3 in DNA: TGTGCCAGCAGCTTAGAAACAAGTGAGCAGTTCTTC. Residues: CASSLETSEQFF.

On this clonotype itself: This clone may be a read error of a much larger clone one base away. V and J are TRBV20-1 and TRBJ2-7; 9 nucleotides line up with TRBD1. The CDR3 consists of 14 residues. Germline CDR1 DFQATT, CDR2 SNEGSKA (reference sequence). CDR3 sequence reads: CSSRPTGGTDEQYF. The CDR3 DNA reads TGCAGTTCTAGACCGACAGGGGGGACGGACGAGCAGTACTTC.

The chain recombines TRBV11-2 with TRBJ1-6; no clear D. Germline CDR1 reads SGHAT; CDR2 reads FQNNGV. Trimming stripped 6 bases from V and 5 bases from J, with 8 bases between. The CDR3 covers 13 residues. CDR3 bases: TGTGCCAGCAGACTACCAAATAATTCACCCCTCCACTTT. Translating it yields CASRLPNNSPLHF.

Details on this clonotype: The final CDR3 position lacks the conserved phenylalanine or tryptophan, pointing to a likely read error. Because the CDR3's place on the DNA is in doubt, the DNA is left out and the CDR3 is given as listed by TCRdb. CDR3 in amino acids: CASILARDYGYTL. The V call is TRBV6-2 or TRBV6-3, the J call TRBJ1-2; the tabulated D call, TRBD1, remains unverified against the DNA. The CDR3 length is 13 residues, termini included. The germline gives CDR1 MNHEY, CDR2 SVGEGT.

CDR3 in amino acids: CSVLTSASYNEQFF. CDR3 sequence (DNA): TGCAGCGTTCTAACATCGGCATCCTACAATGAGCAGTTCTTC. This sequence joins TRBV29-1 and TRBJ2-1; D not resolved. The V and J ends lost 5 bases and 1 base respectively, with 12 bases between them. The CDR3 is made up of 14 amino acids. Germline loops: CDR1 SQVTM, CDR2 ANQGSEA.

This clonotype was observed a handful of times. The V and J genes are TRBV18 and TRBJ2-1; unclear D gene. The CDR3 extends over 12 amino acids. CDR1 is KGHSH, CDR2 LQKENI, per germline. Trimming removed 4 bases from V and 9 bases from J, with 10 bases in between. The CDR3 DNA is TGTGCCAGCTCACTACCGGAGACTGAGCAGTTCTTC. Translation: CASSLPETEQFF.

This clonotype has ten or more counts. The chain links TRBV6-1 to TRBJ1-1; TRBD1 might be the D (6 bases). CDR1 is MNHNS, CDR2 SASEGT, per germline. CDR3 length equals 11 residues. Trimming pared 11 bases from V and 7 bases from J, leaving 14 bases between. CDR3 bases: TGTGCCGTGCGACAGGTTGTTGAAGCTTTCTTT. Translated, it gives CAVRQVVEAFF.